The T cell receptor beta chain described here comes from a study of radiotherapy plus CTLA-4 blockade in lung cancer. Study-level information: Objective responses were recorded in around 18% of patients, with disease control recorded in less than 40%.

Looked up from germline, CDR1 is MNHNY and CDR2 is SVGAGI (reference sequence). CDR3 length: 11 amino acids. With 10 bases removed from V and 11 bases from J, the gap between germline ends came to 17 bases. Repertoires were generated with immunoSEQ multiplex PCR, while TCRdb's copy carries only in-frame clones and drops some. The sample holds some 46,000 clones, 77% seen once. Enrolled patients, whose metastatic non-small-cell lung cancer was chemo-refractory, received focal radiation plus CTLA-4 blockade with ipilimumab. The V and J genes are TRBV6-6 and TRBJ2-5; a weak D match, TRBD2 (6 bases). The sequences come from peripheral blood, collected from a patient treated with radiotherapy plus ipilimumab. This clonotype was obtained from a human donor with non-small cell lung cancer whose response to radiotherapy plus ipilimumab could not be evaluated. This CDR3 reads CATGTSLEQYF. CDR3 coding DNA: TGTGCCACAGGGACTTCCCTAGAGCAGTACTTC.